The T cell receptor (beta chain) under discussion was sequenced for a study of blood T cell repertoires in COVID-19. Study details: The United States, Italy and Spain were the sources of the acute and convalescent COVID-19 samples. Sample material is recorded as cDNA or gDNA derived from T cells, B-cell-depleted T cells, or PBMCs.

Authors' methods: Researchers report that nucleated cell counts were estimated from reference gene primer amplification. The assay was immunoSEQ multiplex PCR, and TCRdb's table has in-frame clones only and misses some. From that table come the V and J calls and clone size; the DNA was used to work out D and trimming. The table includes just over 650,000 clones, 85% to 90% detected once. The CDR3 totals 16 residues. This TCR came from a woman between 18 and 29 years old with acute or convalescent COVID-19. The chain employs TRBV12-2 and TRBJ1-1. TRBV12-2 is described as a pseudogene. The sequenced material came from peripheral blood. The DNA for the CDR3 is TGTGCAAGTCGCTATCTTCCGGGTCTTTCGAACACTGAAGCTTTCTTT. This translates into CASRYLPGLSNTEAFF.